This T cell receptor (beta chain) was documented in a study of naive and memory T cell subsets. CDR3 length: 14 residues. V lost 4 bases and J lost 5, with 15 bases in between. The SP2 primer and nested alpha and beta constant region primers amplified ligated cDNA in four rounds. MiXCR was run by TCRdb on the 5' RACE reads, yielding one entry per CDR3 protein. The data hold about 56,000 distinct CDR3 sequences, with 7.6% observed a single time. An oligonucleotide containing a UMI was ligated to the 3' end of TCR cDNA. RNA was extracted from around 2.5 ml of whole blood of healthy adults. The source is a female donor in good health. The gene calls are TRBV12-3 or TRBV12-4 and TRBJ2-7, with D possibly matching TRBD1 (5 bases). This CDR3 is CASSWGTRSDEQYF. CDR3 coding DNA: TGTGCCAGCAGTTGGGGCACGCGAAGCGACGAGCAGTACTTC.